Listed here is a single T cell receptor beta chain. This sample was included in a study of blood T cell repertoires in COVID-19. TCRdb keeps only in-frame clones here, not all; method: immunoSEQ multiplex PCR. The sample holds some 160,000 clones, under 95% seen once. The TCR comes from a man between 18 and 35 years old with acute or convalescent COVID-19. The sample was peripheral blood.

The CDR3, as DNA: TGCGCCAGCCGGGCGACAGAGAACTACGAGCAGTACTTC. Translated: CASRATENYEQYF. V usage is TRBV10-2 and J usage is TRBJ2-7; D may be TRBD1 (5 bases). Per the germline V gene, CDR1 is WSHSY and CDR2 is SAAADI. The CDR3 has 13 residues. Trimming removed 8 bases from V and 3 bases from J, with 14 bases in between.